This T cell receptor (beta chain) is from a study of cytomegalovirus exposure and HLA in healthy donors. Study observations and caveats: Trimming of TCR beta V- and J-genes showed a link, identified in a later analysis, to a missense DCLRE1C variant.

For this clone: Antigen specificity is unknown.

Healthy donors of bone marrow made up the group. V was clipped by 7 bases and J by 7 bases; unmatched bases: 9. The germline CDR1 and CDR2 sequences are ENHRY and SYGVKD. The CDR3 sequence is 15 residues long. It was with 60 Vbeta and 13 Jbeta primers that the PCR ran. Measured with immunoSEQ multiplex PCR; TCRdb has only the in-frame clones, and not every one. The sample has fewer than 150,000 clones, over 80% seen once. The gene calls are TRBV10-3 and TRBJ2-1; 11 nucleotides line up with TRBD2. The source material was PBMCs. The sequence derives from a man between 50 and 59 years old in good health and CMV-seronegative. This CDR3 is CAIKVAGGPWNEQFF. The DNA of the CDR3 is TGTGCCATCAAAGTAGCGGGAGGGCCTTGGAATGAGCAGTTCTTC.